The 28 T cell receptor beta chains in this list originate from one sample, sequenced in a study of molecular identifiers for immune sequencing clone quantification. One entry per CDR3 protein, called by TCRdb with MiXCR from the PCR reads. The sample includes 62,000 or so distinct CDR3 sequences, about a sixth seen only once; the top ten take about 1.5%. Source material: naive CD8+ T cells from blood, with Jurkat cell RNA spiked in. This sample's subset: FACS-sorted CD8+CD4-CCR7+CD45RA+ naive T cells. The receptors stem from a human donor in good health. Some libraries in this study had Jurkat cell RNA spiked in.

In this sample, this clonotype turned up many times. The rearrangement uses TRBV19 and TRBJ2-3, with no clear D. V was cut by 5 bases and J by 4 bases, with 4 bases left in between. The length of the CDR3 is 11 residues. From germline, CDR1 is LNHDA and CDR2 SQIVND (reference sequence). The CDR3 loop is CASSPSDTQYF. For the CDR3, the DNA is TGTGCCAGTAGTCCCTCAGATACGCAGTATTTT.

Comment on this clonotype: With a much larger clone just one base away, this may be a read error. The chain uses TRBV11-2 and TRBJ1-1, with 12 bases that match TRBD1. This CDR3 comprises 17 residues. Trimming removed 4 bases from V and 4 bases from J; junction bases left unmatched: 10. Germline-derived CDR1 and CDR2 are SGHAT and FQNNGV. CDR3 sequence (DNA): TGTGCCAGCAGCTGGGGGACAGGGGGCGCCTCGGGCACTGAAGCTTTCTTT. Its protein is CASSWGTGGASGTEAFF.

This clonotype occurred many times. V is TRBV29-1 and J is TRBJ2-7; D is tentatively TRBD1 or TRBD2 (5 bases each). CDR1 is SQVTM, CDR2 ANQGSEA, per germline. The V end lost 5 bases, the J end lost 7 bases, and 15 bases lay between the germline ends. This CDR3 has 12 amino acids. CDR3 nucleotides: TGCAGCGTTTTGCCGTTGGGGGATGAGCAGTACTTC. Translating gives CSVLPLGDEQYF.

In its sample, this clonotype was seen many times. The V call is TRBV7-2, the J call TRBJ2-6; D gene uncertain. V was pared by 0 bases and J by 0 bases, with 9 bases between. CDR1 is SGHTA, CDR2 FQGNSA, per germline. There are 17 residues in the CDR3. In DNA form, the CDR3 reads TGTGCCAGCAGCTTAGCGGCGTTGGGCTCTGGGGCCAACGTCCTGACTTTC. It is translated as CASSLAALGSGANVLTF.

For this clonotype: This may be a read error: a much more frequent sequence differs by one nucleotide. V gene TRBV4-3 combines with J gene TRBJ2-7; 7 bases fit TRBD2. Trimming removed 1 base from V and 3 bases from J; junction bases left unmatched: 6. The CDR3 runs to 15 residues. Germline loops: CDR1 LGHNA, CDR2 YSLEER. The CDR3 DNA reads as TGCGCCAGCAGCCAAGGGGCTAGCGGCGGCTACGAGCAGTACTTC. It codes for CASSQGASGGYEQYF.

This chain joins TRBV13 and TRBJ2-1; 9 nucleotides match TRBD2. V gave up 6 bases and J gave up 8 bases; unmatched junction bases: 11. Germline-derived CDR1 and CDR2 are PRHDT and FYEKMQ (reference sequence). CDR3 size: 15 residues. The CDR3 DNA sequence: TGTGCCAGCAGTTGGGGGCGGGAGGGCCTTGATGAGCAGTTCTTC. This translates into CASSWGREGLDEQFF.

This clonotype was detected a few times. The chain carries TRBV27 and TRBJ2-1; D perhaps matches TRBD2 (5 bases). Trimming removed 5 bases from V and 2 bases from J, with 13 bases in between. CDR1 MNHEY and CDR2 SMNVEV come from the germline V gene (reference sequence). CDR3 length: 15 amino acids. DNA of the CDR3: TGTGCCAGCAGTATCACTAGATCCCCCTACAATGAGCAGTTCTTC. It is translated as CASSITRSPYNEQFF.

V and J are TRBV5-1 and TRBJ2-2; D is unclear. The CDR3 contains 13 residues. V was pared by 0 bases and J by 6 bases, with 6 bases between. The germline gives CDR1 SGHRS, CDR2 YFSETQ. The CDR3 here is CASSLVASGELFF. The CDR3 coding sequence is TGCGCCAGCAGCTTGGTTGCCTCCGGGGAGCTGTTTTTT.

This clonotype was observed many times. The chain recombines TRBV13 with TRBJ2-3, with unresolved D. Germline V gene data show CDR1 as PRHDT and CDR2 as FYEKMQ (reference sequence). This CDR3 has 13 residues. V lost 5 bases, J lost 1 base, and 7 bases lay in between. This CDR3 reads CASSLWRTDTQYF. The CDR3 DNA sequence: TGTGCCAGCAGCCTATGGCGCACAGATACGCAGTATTTT.

Ten or more counts support this clonotype. This rearrangement joins TRBV2 to TRBJ2-3, with 7 nucleotides matching TRBD1. The ends lost 2 bases at V and 10 bases at J; junction bases unmatched: 12. The CDR3 covers 15 residues. Germline CDR1 reads SNHLY; CDR2 reads FYNNEI. In nucleotides, the CDR3 is TGTGCCAGCAGTGAATATGGGACAGAACTGGGGTCGCAGTATTTT. Amino acids: CASSEYGTELGSQYF.

This clonotype has at least ten counts. The chain uses TRBV23-1 and TRBJ2-3; D gene uncertain. TRBV23-1 is filed as an ORF, its function uncertain. The CDR3 consists of 10 residues. Trimming pared 8 bases from V and 6 bases from J, leaving 6 bases between. DNA of the CDR3: TGCGCCAGCCCGTCGGATACGCAGTATTTT. Encoded protein: CASPSDTQYF.

A word on this clonotype: Being one base from a much bigger clone, this may be a read error. The DNA is omitted, as the CDR3 cannot be located on it reliably, and the CDR3 follows TCRdb's listing. The chain joins TRBV11-2 to TRBJ2-7; TRBD2, the table's D call, lacks a check against the DNA. The CDR3 length is 16 residues, termini included. Germline V gene data show CDR1 as SGHAT and CDR2 as FQNNGV. The CDR3 region is CASSLVASGATYEQHF.

This clonotype was picked up one time. This may come from a read error, since a much larger clone is one base off. The J gene is TRBJ1-2, the V gene TRBV28; 8 nucleotides align to TRBD1. J gave up 0 bases and V 10 bases, and 10 bases lay outside the gene matches. The germline CDR1 and CDR2 sequences are MDHEN and SYDVKM. The CDR3 is 15 amino acids. This CDR3 reads CATLPRGPTNYGYTF. The CDR3 nucleotides read TGTGCCACCCTACCCAGGGGGCCCACTAACTATGGCTACACCTTC.

Details on this clonotype: A much larger clone is a single base away; this may be a read error. The rearrangement uses TRBV7-2 and TRBJ1-1; no clear D gene. The germline gives CDR1 SGHTA, CDR2 FQGNSA. The CDR3 consists of 15 residues. V was trimmed by 5 bases and J by 5 bases, leaving 18 bases between them. CDR3 sequence reads: CASSHGLRAGTEAFF. As DNA, the CDR3 is TGTGCCAGCAGCCATGGCTTGAGGGCAGGTACTGAAGCTTTCTTT.

This clonotype was recorded many times. This rearrangement joins TRBV6-1 to TRBJ2-3; TRBD1 is a possible D gene (5 bases). The CDR3 sequence is 15 residues long. Trimming cost V 0 bases and J 0 bases, with 7 bases left between them. Looked up from germline, CDR1 is MNHNS and CDR2 is SASEGT. The CDR3 is CASSEARGSTDTQYF. As DNA, the CDR3 is TGTGCCAGCAGTGAAGCAAGGGGAAGCACAGATACGCAGTATTTT.

Many counts were recorded for this clonotype. This chain links TRBV19 with TRBJ2-1; no clear D gene. Looked up from germline, CDR1 is LNHDA and CDR2 is SQIVND (reference sequence). Trimming removed 4 bases at V and 2 bases at J, with 6 bases between. The CDR3 sequence is 13 residues long. The CDR3 loop reads CASSKAPYNEQFF. CDR3 DNA sequence: TGTGCCAGTAGTAAGGCCCCCTACAATGAGCAGTTCTTC.

This clonotype was found many times. This chain joins TRBV28 and TRBJ2-2; weak D call: TRBD2 (6 bases). Germline V gene lookup returns CDR1 MDHEN and CDR2 SYDVKM. V was pared by 8 bases and J by 4 bases, with 11 bases between. CDR3 size: 13 residues. The CDR3 DNA reads TGTGCCAGCGTAAGGGGAGGCACCGGGGAGCTGTTTTTT. Its translation: CASVRGGTGELFF.

A few counts support this clonotype. The J gene is TRBJ2-1, the V gene TRBV11-2; TRBD2 might be the D (5 bases). The germline V gene encodes CDR1 SGHAT and CDR2 FQNNGV. Between the trimmed V and J ends, which lost 0 bases and 7 bases, there was a span of 10 bases. This CDR3 has 14 residues. The CDR3 nucleotides are TGTGCCAGCAGCTTAGATCGGCTAGCTAATGAGCAGTTCTTC. This translates into CASSLDRLANEQFF.

Concerning this clonotype itself: This may be a read error: a much more frequent sequence differs by one nucleotide. The chain has TRBV12-3 or TRBV12-4 and TRBJ2-1; no firm D call. This CDR3 comprises 13 residues. CDR3 residues: CASSLVTPNERFF. In DNA form, the CDR3 reads TGTGCCAGCAGTTTAGTTACCCCCAATGAGCGGTTCTTC.

The chain has TRBV11-2 and TRBJ2-6; D unclear. CDR3 size: 16 residues. Trimming left V 0 bases short and J 2 bases short, with 8 bases between. The germline V gene encodes CDR1 SGHAT and CDR2 FQNNGV. The CDR3 DNA sequence: TGTGCCAGCAGCTTAGAGGGTTGGGCTGGGGCCAACGTCCTGACTTTC. Residues: CASSLEGWAGANVLTF.

This clonotype was observed many times. V gene TRBV6-4 combines with J gene TRBJ2-3; 8 bases map to TRBD2. Germline V lookup: CDR1 MRHNA, CDR2 SNTAGT. Trimming took 6 bases from V and 3 from J; bases not matched to a gene: 5. The CDR3 totals 14 residues. CDR3 loop: CASSGAGGTDTQYF. The CDR3 DNA reads TGTGCCAGCAGCGGGGCGGGAGGAACAGATACGCAGTATTTT.

This clonotype occurred many times. The rearrangement uses TRBV9 and TRBJ2-6; D remains unclear. The V gene lost 4 bases and the J gene lost 1 base, with 6 bases spanning the gap. Germline V gene lookup returns CDR1 SGDLS and CDR2 YYNGEE. The CDR3 is made up of 14 amino acids. The CDR3 here is CASSRSSGANVLTF. As DNA, the CDR3 is TGTGCCAGCAGCAGGAGTTCTGGGGCCAACGTCCTGACTTTC.

This chain connects TRBV12-3 or TRBV12-4 to TRBJ2-2, with D tentatively TRBD1 (5 bases). The CDR3 contains 15 residues. V lost 7 bases and J 3 bases, leaving 15 bases between the germline ends. The DNA for the CDR3 is TGTGCCAGCACCGATTCCGTAGGGGACACCGGGGAGCTGTTTTTT. Protein: CASTDSVGDTGELFF.

This clonotype was seen many times. The chain is built from TRBV20-1 and TRBJ1-2; D unresolved. CDR3 length: 13 residues. Germline CDR1 and CDR2: DFQATT and SNEGSKA (reference sequence). The ends were cut back, 0 bases at V and 0 bases at J, with 5 bases in the middle. CDR3: CSARDTSNYGYTF. CDR3 DNA: TGCAGTGCTAGAGACACATCTAACTATGGCTACACCTTC.

The CDR3 reads CASSLGLAGEAGELFF. The CDR3 bases are TGTGCCAGCAGCTTAGGACTAGCGGGAGAGGCCGGGGAGCTGTTTTTT. V usage is TRBV7-9 and J usage is TRBJ2-2, with 12 nucleotides matching TRBD2. CDR3 length: 16 amino acids. J lost 6 bases, V lost 1 base, and 3 bases had no gene match. CDR1 and CDR2 from the germline V gene are SEHNR and FQNEAQ (reference sequence).

This clonotype was seen many times. The chain links TRBV4-1 to TRBJ1-6, with TRBD1 matching 9 bases. The CDR3 length is 17 residues. V was clipped by 0 bases and J by 11 bases; unmatched bases: 11. CDR1 MGHRA and CDR2 YSYEKL come from the germline V gene. In DNA form, the CDR3 reads TGCGCCAGCAGCCAAGATGCAGGACAGGGGCTTCGGGCACCCCTCCACTTT. Residues: CASSQDAGQGLRAPLHF.

V and J are TRBV27 and TRBJ2-1, with D perhaps TRBD2 (6 bases). Germline V lookup: CDR1 MNHEY, CDR2 SMNVEV (reference sequence). The CDR3 length is 14 residues. Trimming took off 1 base at V and 15 bases at J, with 19 bases between the two ends. CDR3 sequence: CASSLYPLGGNSFF. The CDR3 DNA sequence: TGTGCCAGCAGTTTATACCCCCTCGGAGGGAATTCGTTCTTC.

There are a few counts of this clonotype. The chain uses TRBV20-1 and TRBJ1-3; D call uncertain. Trimming took 5 bases from V and 0 from J, leaving 11 bases between them. This CDR3 is 14 amino acids long. CDR1 is DFQATT, CDR2 SNEGSKA, per germline (reference sequence). The CDR3 DNA is TGCAGTGCTGTCGGATCCAACTCTGGAAACACCATATATTTT. Its protein product is CSAVGSNSGNTIYF.